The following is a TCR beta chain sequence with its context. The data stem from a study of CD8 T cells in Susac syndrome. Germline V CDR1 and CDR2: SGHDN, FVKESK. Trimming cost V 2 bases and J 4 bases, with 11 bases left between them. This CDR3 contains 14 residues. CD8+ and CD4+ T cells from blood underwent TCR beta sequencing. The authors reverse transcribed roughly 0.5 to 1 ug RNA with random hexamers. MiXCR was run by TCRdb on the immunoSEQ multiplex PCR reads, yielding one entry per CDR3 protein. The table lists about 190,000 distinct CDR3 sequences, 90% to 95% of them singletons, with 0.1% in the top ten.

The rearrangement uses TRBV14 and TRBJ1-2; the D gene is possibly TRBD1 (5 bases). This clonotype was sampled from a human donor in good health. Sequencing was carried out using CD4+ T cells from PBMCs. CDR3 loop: CASSQHGTGYGYTF. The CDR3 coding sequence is TGTGCCAGCAGCCAACACGGGACTGGCTATGGCTACACCTTC. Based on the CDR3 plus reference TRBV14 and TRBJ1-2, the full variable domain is EAGVTQFPSHSVIEKGQTVTLRCDPISGHDNLYWYRRVMGKEIKFLLHFVKESKQDESGMPNNRFLAERTGGTYSTLKVQPAELEDSGVYFCASSQHGTGYGYTFGSGTRLTVV.